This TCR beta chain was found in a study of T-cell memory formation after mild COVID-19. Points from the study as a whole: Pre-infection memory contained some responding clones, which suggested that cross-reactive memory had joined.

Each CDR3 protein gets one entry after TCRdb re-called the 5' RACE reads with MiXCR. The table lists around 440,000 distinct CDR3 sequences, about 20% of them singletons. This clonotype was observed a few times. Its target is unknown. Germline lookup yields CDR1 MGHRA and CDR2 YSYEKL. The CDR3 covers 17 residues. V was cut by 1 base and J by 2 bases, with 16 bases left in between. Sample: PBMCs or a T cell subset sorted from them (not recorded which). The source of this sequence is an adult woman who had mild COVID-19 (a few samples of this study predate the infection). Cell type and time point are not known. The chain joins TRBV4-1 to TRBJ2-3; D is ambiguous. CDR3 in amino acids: CASSQGTLVLYTDTQYF. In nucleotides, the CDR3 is TGCGCCAGCAGCCAAGGGACCCTTGTGCTGTACACAGATACGCAGTATTTT.